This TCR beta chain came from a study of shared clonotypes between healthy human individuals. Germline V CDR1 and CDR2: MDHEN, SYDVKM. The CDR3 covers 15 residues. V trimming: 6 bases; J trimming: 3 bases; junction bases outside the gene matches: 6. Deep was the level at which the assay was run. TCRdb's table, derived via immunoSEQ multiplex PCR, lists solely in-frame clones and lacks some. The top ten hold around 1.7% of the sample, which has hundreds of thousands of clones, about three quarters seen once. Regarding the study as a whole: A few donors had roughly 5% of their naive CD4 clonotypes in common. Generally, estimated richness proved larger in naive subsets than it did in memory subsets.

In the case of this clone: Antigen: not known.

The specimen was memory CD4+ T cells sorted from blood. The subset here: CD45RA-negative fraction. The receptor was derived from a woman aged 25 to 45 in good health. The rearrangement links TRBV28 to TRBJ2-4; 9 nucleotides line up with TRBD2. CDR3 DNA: TGTGCCAGCAGCAGTAGCGGGGGTGACAAAAACATTCAGTACTTC. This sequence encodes CASSSSGGDKNIQYF.